Sequencing of this T cell receptor (beta chain) was carried out in a study of shared clonotypes between healthy human individuals. Sequenced by immunoSEQ multiplex PCR; TCRdb stores in-frame clones only, minus some. The sample comprises approximately 2.1 million clones, over 85% of which are singletons, and 0.39% rests with the top ten. Subsets obtained from CD4+ cells comprised CD45RA+ naive and CD45RA-negative memory cells. Germline CDR1 and CDR2: SGHTA and FQGTGA. Trimming removed 2 bases from V and 2 bases from J; junction bases left unmatched: 6. The CDR3 consists of 16 residues. The TCR sequence derives from a man aged 18 to 30 in good health. Some clones in this sample may be carry-over from other donors' samples. Sequencing input: naive CD4+ T cells from PBMCs. Regarding subset: CD45RA+ positively selected. The V gene is TRBV7-3, the J gene TRBJ2-1; TRBD2 aligns across 7 bases. The CDR3 DNA sequence: TGTGCCAGCAGCTTATATGTAGCGGGCGCCTACAATGAGCAGTTCTTC. Translation: CASSLYVAGAYNEQFF.